This TCR beta chain was observed in a study of blood T cells in healthy people across ages. Study-wide points: More naive CD4+ cells and higher diversity marked long-lived donors relative to aged donors. Samples with more naive T cells showed higher observed beta diversity. A roughly linear age-dependent decrease characterized TCR beta diversity per million T cells.

The second PCR ran 7 to 11 cycles with a sample-barcoded 5' primer and J-beta primers. TCRdb analysed the 5' RACE reads with MiXCR anew, one entry per CDR3 protein. This table holds 1.8 million or so distinct CDR3 sequences, approximately 39% found once. This clonotype appeared a few times. As yet, its antigen is unknown. This TCR came from a human donor in good health. The sequenced material came from blood.

DNA of the CDR3: TGCGCCAGCAGCTTCGGACACCCCAACGAGCAGTACTTC. Translated: CASSFGHPNEQYF. This chain connects TRBV5-1 to TRBJ2-7; D is perhaps TRBD1 (5 bases). Germline V gene lookup returns CDR1 SGHRS and CDR2 YFSETQ. The CDR3 covers 13 residues. Trimming shortened V by 2 bases and J by 5 bases, and 11 bases separated the two germline ends.